The TCR beta chain under discussion was sequenced for a study of T cell responses to AZD1222 COVID-19 vaccine. This CDR3 is 13 amino acids long. CDR1 and CDR2 from the germline V gene are GTSNPN and SVGIG (reference sequence). The V end lost 0 bases, the J end lost 5 bases, and 10 bases lay between the germline ends. Profiled with immunoSEQ multiplex PCR; TCRdb holds only in-frame clones, not every one. The sample lists about 86,000 clones; approximately 80% were seen once. About this clone: The antigen remains undetermined.

Overall study findings and caveats: Seropositivity was recorded at baseline in only a handful of AZD1222 recipients. Spike-wide vaccine-associated CD4 TCRs dominated at 160-218 and 743-854.

The receptor was derived from an adult in good health. The sequenced sample was peripheral blood, obtained on day 0 of AZD1222 vaccination. The chain carries TRBV30 and TRBJ1-1; D call uncertain. CDR3 protein: CAWSVVRETEAFF. The CDR3 coding sequence is TGTGCCTGGAGTGTGGTGCGGGAGACTGAAGCTTTCTTT.